These 20 T cell receptor beta chains came from one sample sequenced in a study of T cell responses to AZD1222 COVID-19 vaccine. Profiling relied on immunoSEQ multiplex PCR, and the TCRdb table lists in-frame clones only, not all of them. In the table there are about 150,000 clones, about 93% of which are singletons. The input for sequencing was peripheral blood, taken on day 0 of AZD1222 vaccination. These TCRs come from an adult in good health.

This sequence joins TRBV3-1 (or the pseudogene TRBV3-2) and TRBJ2-3; no definite D call. The CDR3 covers 14 residues. CDR1 and CDR2 from the germline V gene are LGHDT and YNNKEL (reference sequence). V was shortened by 1 base and J by 3 bases, with 8 bases between the two germline ends. CDR3 sequence (DNA): TGTGCCAGCAGCCAAGGGTCAGGTACAGATACGCAGTATTTT. Its translation is CASSQGSGTDTQYF.

The V and J genes are TRBV2 and TRBJ1-4; 9 bases match TRBD1. V shed 2 bases and J 7 bases; nucleotides not matched to a gene: 5. CDR1 is SNHLY, CDR2 FYNNEI, per germline. The CDR3 totals 15 residues. The CDR3 sequence is CASSERGTGIEKLFF. In DNA form, the CDR3 reads TGTGCCAGCAGTGAAAGGGGGACAGGGATTGAAAAACTGTTTTTT.

The V call is TRBV30, the J call TRBJ1-2; possible D gene TRBD1, 5 bases. The CDR3 covers 15 residues. Germline V gene data show CDR1 as GTSNPN and CDR2 as SVGIG (reference sequence). V was shortened by 4 bases and J by 3 bases, with 18 bases between the two germline ends. This CDR3 reads CAWKELVRAHYGYTF. CDR3 DNA sequence: TGTGCCTGGAAGGAGCTCGTCAGGGCCCACTATGGCTACACCTTC. The full variable domain, in which reference TRBV30 and TRBJ1-2 provide the parts outside the CDR3, is SQTIHQWPATLVQPVGSPLSLECTVEGTSNPNLYWYRQAAGRGLQLLFYSVGIGQISSEVPQNLSASRPQDRQFILSSKKLLLSDSGFYLCAWKELVRAHYGYTFGSGTRLTVV.

J is TRBJ2-1 and V is TRBV7-9, with 8 positions matching TRBD2. The CDR3 extends over 16 amino acids. Germline V CDR1 and CDR2: SEHNR, FQNEAQ (reference sequence). J lost 8 bases, V lost 0 bases, and 9 bases had no gene match. CDR3 sequence: CASSLAASGSVHEQFF. The CDR3 DNA follows: TGTGCCAGCAGCTTAGCGGCGAGCGGGAGTGTCCATGAGCAGTTCTTC.

The V and J genes are TRBV18 and TRBJ2-1, with TRBD2 matching over 8 bases. Germline loops: CDR1 KGHSH, CDR2 LQKENI. CDR3 length: 16 amino acids. V gave up 5 bases and J gave up 7 bases; unmatched junction bases: 13. In DNA form, the CDR3 reads TGTGCCAGCTCAGGGACTAGGGGTTTGCGGGGGAATGAGCAGTTCTTC. Translated: CASSGTRGLRGNEQFF.

The rearrangement uses TRBV9 and TRBJ2-1; D ambiguous. Trimming took 0 bases from V and 2 from J, leaving 6 bases between them. Looked up from germline, CDR1 is SGDLS and CDR2 is YYNGEE. This CDR3 comprises 14 residues. CDR3 region: CASSVAETYNEQFF. CDR3 in DNA: TGTGCCAGCAGCGTAGCGGAGACCTACAATGAGCAGTTCTTC.

This chain uses TRBV3-1 (or the pseudogene TRBV3-2) with TRBJ2-4; D uncertain. V was clipped by 2 bases and J by 5 bases, with 13 bases between them. The CDR3 contains 15 residues. Germline-derived CDR1 and CDR2 are LGHDT and YNNKEL (reference sequence). The CDR3 reads CASSQMGMAQNIQYF. Written as DNA, the CDR3 is TGTGCCAGCAGCCAAATGGGGATGGCTCAAAACATTCAGTACTTC.

V and J are TRBV7-9 and TRBJ2-7; D possibly corresponds to TRBD1 (6 bases). Germline CDR1 and CDR2: SEHNR and FQNEAQ (reference sequence). This CDR3 contains 14 residues. Trimming pared 5 bases from V and 2 bases from J, leaving 13 bases between. The CDR3 loop reads CASSQTGPPYEQYF. The CDR3 DNA reads TGTGCCAGCAGCCAGACAGGACCGCCCTACGAGCAGTACTTC.

The chain combines TRBV6-1 with TRBJ1-2; maybe TRBD1 (6 bases). CDR1 and CDR2 from the germline V gene are MNHNS and SASEGT. The ends were cut back, 2 bases at V and 4 bases at J, with 11 bases in the middle. This CDR3 has 14 amino acids. The CDR3 DNA reads as TGTGCCAGCAGTGAAAAAACAGGGTTCTATGGCTACACCTTC. Protein: CASSEKTGFYGYTF.

This chain connects TRBV5-1 to TRBJ1-6, with a weak D call TRBD1 (5 bases). The germline V gene has CDR1 SGHRS and CDR2 YFSETQ. V shed 1 base and J shed 7 bases, with 12 bases lying between them. The CDR3 spans 15 residues. CDR3 loop: CASSLTGTGNSPLHF. The CDR3 region has the DNA TGCGCCAGCAGCTTGACCGGGACGGGGAATTCACCCCTCCACTTT.

The chain has TRBV3-1 (or the pseudogene TRBV3-2) and TRBJ1-2; no definite D call. The CDR3 has 14 amino acids. Germline V gives CDR1 LGHDT, CDR2 YNNKEL (reference sequence). V lost 0 bases and J 4 bases, leaving 9 bases between the germline ends. The CDR3 DNA reads as TGTGCCAGCAGCCAAGATTGGGCGCTCTATGGCTACACCTTC. This codes for CASSQDWALYGYTF.

The chain has TRBV5-1 and TRBJ2-1, with 7 positions matching TRBD2. Germline CDR1 reads SGHRS; CDR2 reads YFSETQ. Trimming removed 1 base from V and 7 bases from J; junction bases left unmatched: 8. CDR3 length: 15 amino acids. In DNA, the CDR3 is TGCGCCAGCAGCTTGTCGGGGGGAAGGGGAAATGAGCAGTTCTTC. This codes for CASSLSGGRGNEQFF.

V usage is TRBV10-3 and J usage is TRBJ1-4; TRBD1 aligns across 7 bases. Trimming cost V 3 bases and J 7 bases; bases outside gene matches: 2. CDR1 and CDR2 from the germline V gene are ENHRY and SYGVKD. This CDR3 region has 13 residues. CDR3 coding DNA: TGTGCCATCAGTGACCCAGGGGGTGAAAAACTGTTTTTT. Its translation is CAISDPGGEKLFF.

This clone came up a few times. The chain combines TRBV3-1 (or the pseudogene TRBV3-2) with TRBJ1-1; D is ambiguous. The CDR3 has 14 amino acids. Trimming removed 4 bases from V and 10 bases from J, with 19 bases in between. The germline gives CDR1 LGHDT, CDR2 YNNKEL (reference sequence). In DNA, the CDR3 is TGTGCCAGCAGCCGTCTCGGCCGGGAAACGCCAGCTTTCTTT. Translating it yields CASSRLGRETPAFF.

The rearrangement links TRBV28 to TRBJ2-1, with 8 bases fitting TRBD2. The junction had 6 bases not matched to a gene; V was cut back by 3 bases and J by 5 bases. The CDR3 spans 15 residues. Germline V lookup: CDR1 MDHEN, CDR2 SYDVKM. DNA of the CDR3: TGTGCCAGCAGTTTGGCTGGGACTAGGAACAATGAGCAGTTCTTC. Translating it yields CASSLAGTRNNEQFF.

V usage is TRBV11-3 and J usage is TRBJ2-7; maybe TRBD1 (5 bases). Between the trimmed V and J ends, which lost 5 bases and 2 bases, there was a span of 10 bases. Germline assignment: CDR1 SGHNT and CDR2 YENEEA. This CDR3 region has 13 residues. The CDR3 reads CASSADNAYEQYF. CDR3 nucleotides: TGTGCCAGCAGCGCGGACAATGCCTACGAGCAGTACTTC.

V usage is TRBV5-1 and J usage is TRBJ1-1; D gene ambiguous. The germline gives CDR1 SGHRS, CDR2 YFSETQ. V lost 2 bases, J lost 9 bases, and 14 bases lay in between. This CDR3 has 13 residues. Here the CDR3 reads CASSFSRTGQAFF. DNA for the CDR3: TGCGCCAGCAGCTTTAGTCGTACCGGACAAGCTTTCTTT. The full variable domain, its missing parts supplied by reference TRBV5-1 and TRBJ1-1, is KAGVTQTPRYLIKTRGQQVTLSCSPISGHRSVSWYQQTPGQGLQFLFEYFSETQRNKGNFPGRFSGRQFSNSRSEMNVSTLELGDSALYLCASSFSRTGQAFFGQGTRLTVV.

The CDR3 sequence is CASGRTGNSYEQYF. The CDR3 DNA reads as TGTGCCAGCGGCCGGACAGGGAACTCCTACGAGCAGTACTTC. The rearrangement links TRBV2 to TRBJ2-7; 8 bases align to TRBD1. Trimming removed 8 bases from V and 0 bases from J; junction bases left unmatched: 6. The germline gives CDR1 SNHLY, CDR2 FYNNEI. The CDR3 is 14 amino acids.

The chain combines TRBV7-8 with TRBJ1-2; D is unresolved. CDR3 size: 15 residues. Germline V gene sequence: CDR1 SGHVS, CDR2 FQNEAQ. V shed 1 base and J shed 0 bases, with 9 bases lying between them. CDR3: CASSLGRFTNYGYTF. The DNA of the CDR3 is TGTGCCAGCAGCTTAGGACGGTTTACTAACTATGGCTACACCTTC.

The sample holds a few counts of this clone. The chain employs TRBV7-2 and TRBJ2-7; a possible D gene is TRBD2 (5 bases). The CDR3 runs to 14 residues. Germline CDR1 is SGHTA and CDR2 is FQGNSA. V lost 5 bases, J lost 4 bases, and 15 bases lay in between. The CDR3 sequence: CASSRLAQLYEQYF. CDR3 in DNA: TGTGCCAGCAGCCGGCTAGCTCAATTGTACGAGCAGTACTTC.